This TCR beta chain was obtained from a study of Ad26.COV2.S vaccination and SARS-CoV-2 variants. Overall study context: Once, or twice with 56 days between doses, Ad26.COV2.S was given intramuscularly.

The sample's treatment: over 15 received Ad26.COV2.S at low or high dose, single or two shots; about 5 received placebo; per-sample allocation not given. Vaccine and placebo recipients were sampled on day 63 after the first injection. Wuhan-strain SARS-CoV-2 spike was expressed by the Ad26 vector that made up the vaccine. Germline V gene data show CDR1 as SNHLY and CDR2 as FYNNEI. This CDR3 has 14 amino acids. Some clones are missing from TCRdb's copy, which holds only in-frame ones; the method was immunoSEQ multiplex PCR. The table lists 400,000 to 450,000 clones, about 92% of them singletons. General study points: Ad26.COV2.S recipients had broader spike-specific TCRs (P = 0.0014).

In the case of this clone: What it recognizes is unknown. An end of the junction differs from the germline gene, which may be a read error.

This TCR came from a person aged 18-60 years who received the Ad26.COV2.S COVID-19 vaccine or a placebo. The sample was peripheral blood, taken in a trial of Ad26.COV2.S vaccine versus placebo. The rearrangement links TRBV2 to TRBJ2-1; 8 nucleotides agree with TRBD1. The CDR3 DNA reads TGTGCCAGCAGTGCGGCAGGGGGCTACCATGAGCAGTTCTTC. This gives the protein CASSAAGGYHEQFF.